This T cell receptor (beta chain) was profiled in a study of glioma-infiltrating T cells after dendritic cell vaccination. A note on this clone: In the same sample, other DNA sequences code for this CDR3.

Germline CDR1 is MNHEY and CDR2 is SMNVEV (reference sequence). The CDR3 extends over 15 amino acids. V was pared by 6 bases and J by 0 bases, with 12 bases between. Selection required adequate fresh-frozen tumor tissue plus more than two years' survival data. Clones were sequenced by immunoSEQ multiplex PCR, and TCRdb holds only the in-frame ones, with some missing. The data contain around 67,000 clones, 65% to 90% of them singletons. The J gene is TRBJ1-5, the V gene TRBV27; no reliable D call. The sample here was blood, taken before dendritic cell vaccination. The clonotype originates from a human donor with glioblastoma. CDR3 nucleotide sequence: TGTGCCAGCAGCTCACTCCCTGTTAGCAATCAGCCCCAGCATTTT. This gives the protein CASSSLPVSNQPQHF.